This T cell receptor (beta chain) originates from a study of human T cells and chemical hapten exposure. Study overall: The use of 2% DPC on around 2 cm by around 2 cm of upper inner arm skin constituted sensitization. Across its 20 to 25 weeks, the study gave patients weekly diphenylcyclopropenone doses to the scalp.

Using its own MiXCR run on the RACE reads, TCRdb lists one record per CDR3 protein. The sample holds about 180,000 distinct CDR3 sequences; around 30% are singletons and the top ten take less than 3.5%. General study points: Correlating positively with patch test score were the PT1 expanded TCR counts.

Stated time point: pre-sensitization, week 0. The treatment denotes: therapeutic diphenylcyclopropenone sensitization with weekly scalp DPC. This clonotype was seen a few times. Its antigen is unknown. The germline V and J ends were trimmed by 1 base and 1 base, with 7 bases remaining between them. Per the germline V gene, CDR1 is SGHNT and CDR2 is YENEEA. This CDR3 is 14 amino acids long. The clonotype originates from a woman under 40 with alopecia areata. Some clones in this sample may be carry-over from other donors' samples. Material: whole blood, obtained in connection with sensitization to the hapten diphenylcyclopropenone (DPC). The chain joins TRBV11-3 to TRBJ1-1; no clear D gene. The CDR3 is CASSLASRNTEAFF. The CDR3 DNA is TGTGCCAGCAGCTTAGCCAGCCGGAACACTGAAGCTTTCTTT.